These 5 T cell receptor beta chains originate from one sample sequenced in a study of cytomegalovirus exposure and HLA in healthy donors. The PCR ran on 60 Vbeta and 13 Jbeta primers. The table came from immunoSEQ multiplex PCR; TCRdb's copy has only in-frame clones and leaves some out. The sample shows approximately 150,000 clones, roughly 80% of them seen only once. Sequencing was carried out using PBMCs. All receptors derive from a man younger than 45 in good health and CMV-seronegative.

The rearrangement links TRBV11-2 to TRBJ2-7, with 8 bases identical to TRBD2. The CDR3 consists of 14 residues. V shed 6 bases, J shed 6 bases, and the junction held 10 bases outside the gene matches. Germline V gene sequence: CDR1 SGHAT, CDR2 FQNNGV. As DNA, the CDR3 is TGTGCCAGCAGGAAAGCGGGGGTTTTGACCGAGCAGTACTTC. Its protein product is CASRKAGVLTEQYF.

This clone was observed a single time. This chain links TRBV19 with TRBJ1-5; TRBD1 agrees at 8 bases. The CDR3 spans 15 residues. Germline CDR1 is LNHDA and CDR2 is SQIVND (reference sequence). Trimming removed 4 bases from V and 1 base from J; junction bases left unmatched: 3. The CDR3 sequence is CASSTRTGSNQPQHF. CDR3 bases: TGTGCCAGTAGTACCCGGACAGGGAGCAATCAGCCCCAGCATTTT.

This clone appeared once. The chain couples TRBV30 to TRBJ2-2; 7 bases map to TRBD2. This CDR3 contains 14 residues. Germline-derived CDR1 and CDR2 are GTSNPN and SVGIG (reference sequence). The ends lost 3 bases at V and 2 bases at J; junction bases unmatched: 3. The CDR3 reads CAWRGDYNTGELFF. CDR3 DNA sequence: TGTGCCTGGAGGGGGGACTACAACACCGGGGAGCTGTTTTTT.

This clone was observed a handful of times. The V and J genes are TRBV7-2 and TRBJ1-2; 7 bases agree with TRBD1. The V and J ends lost 1 base and 4 bases, in that order; junction bases with no gene match: 0. This CDR3 comprises 13 residues. Germline V gives CDR1 SGHTA, CDR2 FQGNSA. The CDR3 DNA is TGTGCCAGCAGCTTAGACAGGGGCTATGGCTACACCTTC. The encoded protein is CASSLDRGYGYTF.

The chain employs TRBV7-3 and TRBJ2-5; TRBD1 is a possible D gene (5 bases). The CDR3 length is 15 residues. Germline V lookup: CDR1 SGHTA, CDR2 FQGTGA. V lost 4 bases and J lost 2, with 14 bases in between. The CDR3 bases are TGTGCCAGCAGCTCCCCGATGAAGGGGCAAGAGACCCAGTACTTC. This sequence encodes CASSSPMKGQETQYF.